Sequencing of this TCR beta chain was carried out in a study of patients and donors after allogeneic stem cell transplantation. This clonotype was detected a few times. MiXCR was run by TCRdb on the RT-PCR reads, yielding one entry per CDR3 protein. Among roughly 140,000 distinct CDR3 sequences listed, approximately 40% were seen once. V lost 4 bases to trimming and J lost 5 bases, with 12 bases between them. CDR3 length: 13 residues. Germline loops: CDR1 MGHRA, CDR2 YSYEKL. The chain recombines TRBV4-1 with TRBJ2-7; no definite D call. The specimen sequenced was blood, either unsorted or a sorted T cell fraction (not recorded which). This clonotype was obtained from a human donor who was either an allogeneic HSCT recipient or a stem cell or donor lymphocyte infusion donor (not recorded which). It is not recorded whose cells these are; they may come from a transplant donor. The CDR3 DNA reads TGCGCCAGCAGCCTCTCTTTCTGGGACGAGCAGTACGTC. Amino acid sequence: CASSLSFWDEQYV.